The 8 T cell receptor beta chains below all came from one sample that was sequenced in a study of cytomegalovirus exposure and HLA in healthy donors. In the PCR, 60 Vbeta and 13 Jbeta primers were used. Libraries were prepared by immunoSEQ multiplex PCR; TCRdb keeps only in-frame clonotypes and omits some of them. The sample table includes 140,000 or so clones. Sequenced material: PBMCs. The receptor set was obtained from a male donor in good health and CMV-seronegative.

V usage is TRBV5-6 and J usage is TRBJ2-7; 9 bases map to TRBD2. CDR1 is SGHDT, CDR2 YYEEEE, per germline. Trimming removed 4 bases from V and 6 bases from J; junction bases left unmatched: 8. The CDR3 runs to 14 residues. CDR3: CASSQLAGYGEQYF. The CDR3 bases are TGTGCCAGCAGCCAACTAGCGGGTTATGGCGAGCAGTACTTC.

CDR3 amino acids: CASSLLRQGYSPLHF. CDR3 DNA: TGTGCCAGCAGCCTCCTACGACAGGGGTACTCACCCCTCCACTTT. This chain connects TRBV6-5 to TRBJ1-6; 8 bases are a match to TRBD1. The V and J ends lost 6 bases and 10 bases, in that order; junction bases with no gene match: 11. CDR3 length equals 15 residues. Germline V gene sequence: CDR1 MNHEY, CDR2 SVGAGI.

The V and J genes are TRBV27 and TRBJ1-1; D is uncertain. The germline V and J ends were trimmed by 2 bases and 0 bases, with 10 bases remaining between them. Germline CDR1 is MNHEY and CDR2 is SMNVEV (reference sequence). The CDR3 is made up of 15 amino acids. The CDR3 is CASSLIPDMNTEAFF. Here the CDR3 DNA reads TGTGCCAGCAGTTTAATTCCCGACATGAACACTGAAGCTTTCTTT.

The V call is TRBV30, the J call TRBJ2-2; TRBD2 might be the D (5 bases). With 4 bases removed from V and 6 bases from J, the gap between germline ends came to 18 bases. Germline CDR1 GTSNPN, CDR2 SVGIG (reference sequence). The CDR3 runs to 15 residues. This chain's CDR3 is CAWKSRAEVAGELFF. CDR3 coding DNA: TGTGCCTGGAAGTCACGTGCGGAGGTCGCCGGGGAGCTGTTTTTT.

V is TRBV10-3 and J is TRBJ1-5; maybe TRBD1 (5 bases). V dropped 8 bases and J dropped 1 base, with 9 bases sitting between them. The length of the CDR3 is 13 residues. CDR1 and CDR2 (germline): ENHRY, SYGVKD. The CDR3: CAIGRGSNQPQHF. The CDR3 coding sequence is TGTGCCATCGGACGGGGGAGCAATCAGCCCCAGCATTTT.

This chain joins TRBV28 and TRBJ1-1; D is perhaps TRBD1 (6 bases). Germline V CDR1 and CDR2: MDHEN, SYDVKM. The CDR3 has 15 amino acids. V shed 7 bases and J shed 1 base, with 16 bases lying between them. CDR3 bases: TGTGCCAGCACCCCACAGGGAGAGAGGAACACTGAAGCTTTCTTT. Its protein product is CASTPQGERNTEAFF.

The V call is TRBV14, the J call TRBJ1-2; D perhaps matches TRBD1 (5 bases). The CDR3 spans 16 residues. Deletions cut 0 bases from V and 4 bases from J, with 15 bases between. In germline, CDR1 is SGHDN, CDR2 FVKESK. The CDR3 spells CASSQDLRGEVYGYTF. DNA of the CDR3: TGTGCCAGCAGCCAAGATCTGCGGGGGGAGGTCTATGGCTACACCTTC.

This sequence joins TRBV6-5 and TRBJ2-3, with a tentative D call TRBD2 (5 bases). With 2 bases removed from V and 3 bases from J, the gap between germline ends came to 6 bases. This CDR3 has 13 amino acids. Germline CDR1 MNHEY, CDR2 SVGAGI. This CDR3 is CASSYTSTDTQYF. The CDR3 bases are TGTGCCAGCAGTTACACTAGTACAGATACGCAGTATTTT.